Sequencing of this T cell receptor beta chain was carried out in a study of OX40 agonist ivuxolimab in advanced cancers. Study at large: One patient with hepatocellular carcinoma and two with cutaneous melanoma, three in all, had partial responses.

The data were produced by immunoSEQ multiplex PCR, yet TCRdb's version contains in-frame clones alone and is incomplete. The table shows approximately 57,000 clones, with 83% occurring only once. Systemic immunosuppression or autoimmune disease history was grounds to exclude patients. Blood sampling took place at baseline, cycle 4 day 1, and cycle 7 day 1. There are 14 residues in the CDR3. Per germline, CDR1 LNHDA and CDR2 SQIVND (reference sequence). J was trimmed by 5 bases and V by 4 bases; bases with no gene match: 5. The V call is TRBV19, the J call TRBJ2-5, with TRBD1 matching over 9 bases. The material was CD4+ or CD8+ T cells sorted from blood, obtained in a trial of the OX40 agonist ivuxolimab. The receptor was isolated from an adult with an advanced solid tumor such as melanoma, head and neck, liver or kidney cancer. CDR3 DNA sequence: TGTGCCAGTAGTAACAGGGGGCTCGGGGAGACCCAGTACTTC. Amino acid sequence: CASSNRGLGETQYF. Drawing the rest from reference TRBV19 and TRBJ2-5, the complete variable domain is DGGITQSPKYLFRKEGQNVTLSCEQNLNHDAMYWYRQDPGQGLRLIYYSQIVNDFQKGDIAEGYSVSREKKESFPLTVTSAQKNPTAFYLCASSNRGLGETQYFGPGTRLLVL.